The clone carrying this T cell receptor beta chain came up once. This sample was included in a study of blood T cell repertoires in COVID-19. Study-wide background: Some COVID-19 samples were acute and others convalescent; all came from the United States, Italy and Spain. From T cells, B-cell-depleted T cells, or PBMCs came the material, which was cDNA or gDNA.

Sequencing used immunoSEQ multiplex PCR; TCRdb keeps in-frame clones, though not all of them. This sample has 73,000 or so clones, with roughly 89% found just once. The CDR3 contains 14 residues. Trimming removed 1 base at V and 0 bases at J, with 5 bases between. The germline V gene has CDR1 LNHDA and CDR2 SQIVND (reference sequence). The genes are TRBV19 and TRBJ2-3; D call uncertain. This TCR was recovered from a man younger than 45 with acute or convalescent COVID-19. Sequencing was done on a sample of peripheral blood. The CDR3 region is CASSIVGSTDTQYF. The CDR3, as DNA: TGTGCCAGTAGTATAGTGGGCAGCACAGATACGCAGTATTTT.